The clone carrying this T cell receptor (beta chain) is a singleton in its sample. Here immunoSEQ multiplex PCR was the method, and the copy in TCRdb shows in-frame clones only, minus some. Of around 11,000 clones listed, approximately 70% are singletons. This record belongs to a study of sequential checkpoint blockade in melanoma. The ends lost 0 bases at V and 6 bases at J; junction bases unmatched: 6. Germline CDR1 and CDR2: SGDLS and YYNGEE. The CDR3 has 16 residues. The treatment denotes: randomized to nivolumab then ipilimumab (arm A) or the reverse (arm B). No patient had prior DNA-damaging chemotherapy.

The sequence derives from a human donor with melanoma. The input for sequencing was CD8+ T cells sorted from blood (inferred from file names), taken from a patient given nivolumab and ipilimumab in sequence. The rearrangement links TRBV9 to TRBJ2-2; TRBD2 aligns across 9 bases. The CDR3 protein is CASSVGSSGRSGELFF. The CDR3 DNA is TGTGCCAGCAGCGTAGGTTCAAGCGGGAGGTCCGGGGAGCTGTTTTTT.